This T cell receptor (beta chain) was obtained from a study of graft-versus-host responses after intestinal transplantation. Study in general: Each of the recipients got a multivisceral, liver-intestinal, or isolated intestinal transplant. The recipients all started with anti-thymocyte globulin induction and then took tacrolimus and steroids for roughly three years.

This CDR3 is built from 14 residues. Germline V gene lookup returns CDR1 MNHEY and CDR2 SMNVEV (reference sequence). General study results and limits: Early post-transplant HvG declines were associated with peak circulating GvH clone levels. Recipient marrow held GvH clones, some first seen in ileum or blood.

Comment on this clone: Its antigen is not identified. At one boundary the junction diverges from the germline segment, which might be a read error.

Only in-frame clones appear in the TCRdb table, and some are missing; sequencing was by immunoSEQ multiplex PCR. Of roughly 100,000 clones listed, about 90% are singletons. The material sequenced was unstimulated CD4+ T cells sorted from spleen or lymph node cells, taken before intestinal transplant. J is TRBJ1-1 and V is TRBV27; no clear D. The TCR comes from a human donor who received an intestinal transplant. This CDR3 is CASGFKALNTEAFF. CDR3 nucleotide sequence: TGTGCCAGCGGTTTCAAGGCTTTGAACACTGAAGCTTTCTTT.